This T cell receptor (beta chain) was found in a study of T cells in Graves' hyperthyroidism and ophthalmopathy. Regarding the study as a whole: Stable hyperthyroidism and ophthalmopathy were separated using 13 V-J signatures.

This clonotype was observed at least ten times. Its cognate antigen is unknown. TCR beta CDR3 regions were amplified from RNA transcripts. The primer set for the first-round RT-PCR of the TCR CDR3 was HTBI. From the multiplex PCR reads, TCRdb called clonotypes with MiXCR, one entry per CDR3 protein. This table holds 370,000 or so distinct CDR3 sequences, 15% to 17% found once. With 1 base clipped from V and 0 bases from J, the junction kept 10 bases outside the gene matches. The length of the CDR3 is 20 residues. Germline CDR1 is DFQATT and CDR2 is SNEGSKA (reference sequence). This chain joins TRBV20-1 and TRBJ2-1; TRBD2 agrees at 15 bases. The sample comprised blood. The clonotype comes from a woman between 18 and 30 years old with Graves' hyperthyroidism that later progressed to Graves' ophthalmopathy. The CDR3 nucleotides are TGCAGTGCTAGAGGCATTAGGACTAGCGGGAGGGCGAGCTCCTACAATGAGCAGTTCTTC. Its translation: CSARGIRTSGRASSYNEQFF.